This T cell receptor (beta chain) was identified in a study of tumor-infiltrating lymphocytes in localized non-small cell lung cancer. As for this clone: Its specificity is not known.

Notes on the study in general: Recurrence-free survival showed no association with tumor T-cell fraction. IM1 and IM2 tumors showed no difference in T-cell fraction. Higher tumor T cell infiltration than in uninvolved lung was supported by TCRbeta sequencing.

The V gene's germline CDR1 is SQVTM and CDR2 ANQGSEA. With 4 bases removed from V and 2 bases from J, the gap between germline ends came to 12 bases. The CDR3 is made up of 13 amino acids. Produced via immunoSEQ multiplex PCR; TCRdb's table is partial and in-frame only. The sample carries over 15,000 clones, 60% to 85% recorded once. Sequencing was performed on lung tumor tissue. The chain couples TRBV29-1 to TRBJ2-7, with D perhaps matching TRBD1 (5 bases). The TCR originated in a human donor with non-small cell lung cancer. CDR3 nucleotides: TGCAGCGTTGGGACACCTCCCACCTACGAGCAGTACTTC. The encoded protein is CSVGTPPTYEQYF.